The 15 T cell receptor beta chains listed next were all sequenced from one sample in a study of cytomegalovirus exposure and HLA in healthy donors. The PCR contained 60 Vbeta and 13 Jbeta primers. Measured with immunoSEQ multiplex PCR; TCRdb has only the in-frame clones, and not every one. The sample holds around 69,000 clones, 60% to 70% seen once. Sample: PBMCs. The receptor source for this set is a man aged 35 to 55 in good health and CMV-seropositive.

The V and J genes are TRBV18 and TRBJ1-5; 10 nucleotides match TRBD1. The germline CDR1 and CDR2 sequences are KGHSH and LQKENI. Losses at the gene ends were 4 bases for V and 6 bases for J; bases not matched to a gene: 6. The CDR3 has 15 residues. CDR3 residues: CASSLSGTGAQPQHF. The CDR3 coding sequence is TGTGCCAGCTCACTCTCCGGGACAGGGGCTCAGCCCCAGCATTTT.

This clone appeared a few times. V gene TRBV5-8 combines with J gene TRBJ1-4; 8 bases agree with TRBD1. The V gene end was trimmed by 3 bases and the J gene end by 6 bases; junction bases not matched to a gene: 4. CDR1 SGHTS and CDR2 YDEGEE come from the germline V gene. The CDR3 runs 14 residues. The CDR3 nucleotides read TGTGCCAGCAGCTCGGGACAGGCCTATGAAAAACTGTTTTTT. It translates to CASSSGQAYEKLFF. Variable domain in full (rest from reference TRBV5-8 and TRBJ1-4): EAGVTQSPTHLIKTRGQQATLRCSPISGHTSVYWYQQALGLGLQFLLWYDEGEERNRGNFPPRFSGRQFPNYSSELNVNALELEDSALYLCASSSGQAYEKLFFGSGTQLSVL.

This clone was seen a few times. The chain couples TRBV5-1 to TRBJ2-7; TRBD2 agrees at 9 bases. The CDR3 length is 15 residues. After removal of 4 bases from V and 3 bases from J, the junction contained 8 bases not matched to a gene. CDR1 and CDR2 from the germline V gene are SGHRS and YFSETQ. This CDR3 is CASSQEVSGSYEQYF. The CDR3 DNA reads as TGCGCCAGCAGCCAGGAGGTTAGCGGGAGCTACGAGCAGTACTTC.

To note about this clone: Other DNA sequences of this sample code for an identical CDR3. This sequence joins TRBV5-8 and TRBJ1-4; possible D gene TRBD1, 6 bases. V was pared by 0 bases and J by 4 bases, with 10 bases between. CDR1 is SGHTS, CDR2 YDEGEE, per germline. CDR3 length: 15 residues. In DNA form, the CDR3 reads TGTGCCAGCAGCTTGGAGGGACACCTTAATGAAAAACTGTTTTTT. Translation gives CASSLEGHLNEKLFF.

The count of this clone is one. The CDR3 region is CASSTTGAGTEAFF. CDR3 in DNA: TGTGCCAGCAGTACCACAGGGGCGGGCACTGAAGCTTTCTTT. The chain has TRBV27 and TRBJ1-1; 7 bases align to TRBD1. The CDR3 is made up of 14 amino acids. Germline V gene data show CDR1 as MNHEY and CDR2 as SMNVEV (reference sequence). The junction had 7 bases not matched to a gene; V was cut back by 5 bases and J by 4 bases.

The gene calls are TRBV6-6 and TRBJ1-4, with unresolved D. Trimming pared 5 bases from V and 3 bases from J, leaving 4 bases between. The CDR3 runs 12 residues. Germline CDR1 and CDR2: MNHNY and SVGAGI (reference sequence). As DNA, the CDR3 is TGTGCCAGCAGTCCGTCTAATGAAAAACTGTTTTTT. Its translation: CASSPSNEKLFF.

The chain has TRBV19 and TRBJ1-1; D is perhaps TRBD1 (6 bases). Between the trimmed V and J ends, which lost 5 bases and 5 bases, there was a span of 18 bases. CDR1 is LNHDA and CDR2 is SQIVND in the germline V gene (reference sequence). CDR3 length equals 15 residues. The CDR3 region has the DNA TGTGCCAGTAGTCCCGCTAGGGGGTCGAGGACTGAAGCTTTCTTT. This encodes CASSPARGSRTEAFF.

This clone appeared a single time. V gene TRBV9 combines with J gene TRBJ2-6; 9 bases map to TRBD1. Trimming cost V 0 bases and J 7 bases; bases outside gene matches: 5. CDR1 is SGDLS, CDR2 YYNGEE, per germline. The CDR3 is made up of 16 amino acids. Here the CDR3 reads CASSVAGTGLANVLTF. The DNA of the CDR3 is TGTGCCAGCAGCGTAGCCGGGACAGGGCTCGCCAACGTCCTGACTTTC.

This clone was seen a single time. The chain combines TRBV18 with TRBJ2-5; TRBD2 might be the D (6 bases). This CDR3 is built from 13 residues. The V gene's germline CDR1 is KGHSH and CDR2 LQKENI. With 0 bases removed from V and 4 bases from J, the gap between germline ends came to 6 bases. The CDR3 DNA is TGTGCCAGCTCACCACCGGAGGGAGAGACCCAGTACTTC. Translation: CASSPPEGETQYF. Together with reference TRBV18 and TRBJ2-5, the CDR3 gives the full variable domain: NAGVMQNPRHLVRRRGQEARLRCSPMKGHSHVYWYRQLPEEGLKFMVYLQKENIIDESGMPKERFSAEFPKEGPSILRIQQVVRGDSAAYFCASSPPEGETQYFGPGTRLLVL.

The gene calls are TRBV27 and TRBJ2-6; 9 nucleotides match TRBD1. The CDR3 spans 17 residues. The ends lost 5 bases at V and 2 bases at J; junction bases unmatched: 7. Germline V CDR1 and CDR2: MNHEY, SMNVEV (reference sequence). The CDR3 loop reads CASSAGQGRPGANVLTF. DNA of the CDR3: TGTGCCAGCAGTGCCGGACAGGGGAGACCTGGGGCCAACGTCCTGACTTTC.

This chain links TRBV6-5 with TRBJ2-7; the match to TRBD1 covers 10 bases. Losses at the gene ends were 4 bases for V and 7 bases for J; bases not matched to a gene: 13. Looked up from germline, CDR1 is MNHEY and CDR2 is SVGAGI. CDR3 length: 16 amino acids. The CDR3 region is CASSLSWGQGIGEQYF. DNA for the CDR3: TGTGCCAGCAGTTTGTCGTGGGGACAGGGGATCGGTGAGCAGTACTTC.

In this sample, this clone turned up a few times. The chain uses TRBV6-1 and TRBJ1-4; tentatively, D is TRBD1 (6 bases). CDR1 is MNHNS and CDR2 is SASEGT in the germline V gene. The ends were cut back, 2 bases at V and 10 bases at J, with 17 bases in the middle. This CDR3 contains 15 residues. The CDR3 nucleotides are TGTGCCAGCAGTGAACCGGACAGAGGGATGGTAAAACTGTTTTTT. This translates into CASSEPDRGMVKLFF.

V and J are TRBV2 and TRBJ2-1; tentatively, D is TRBD2 (6 bases). Per the germline V gene, CDR1 is SNHLY and CDR2 is FYNNEI. The CDR3 runs 14 residues. The V end was cut by 5 bases, the J end by 2 bases, with 10 bases between. The CDR3 DNA is TGTGCCAGCAGTCGGGAGTTAACCTACAATGAGCAGTTCTTC. Amino acid sequence: CASSRELTYNEQFF.

V gene TRBV28 combines with J gene TRBJ2-2, with D possibly TRBD1 on 6 matching bases. CDR3 length equals 15 residues. Germline CDR1 MDHEN, CDR2 SYDVKM. V was shortened by 6 bases and J by 2 bases, with 13 bases between the two germline ends. The CDR3 reads CASSDPGHNTGELFF. In nucleotides, the CDR3 is TGTGCCAGCAGCGACCCGGGACACAACACCGGGGAGCTGTTTTTT.

The rearrangement joins TRBV6-5 to TRBJ2-2; 7 bases map to TRBD1. Germline loops: CDR1 MNHEY, CDR2 SVGAGI. Germline trimming cut 5 bases from V and 7 bases from J; bases unmatched to any gene: 7. There are 14 residues in the CDR3. The CDR3 sequence: CASSDWQGVGELFF. The CDR3 DNA follows: TGTGCCAGCAGTGACTGGCAGGGGGTCGGGGAGCTGTTTTTT.